This entry lists 29 T cell receptor beta chains sequenced from one sample in a study of blood T cells in healthy people across ages. With a J-beta primer mix and a sample-barcoded 5' primer, a second PCR ran about 6 to 11 cycles. TCRdb analysed the 5' RACE reads with MiXCR anew, one entry per CDR3 protein. The profile shows 1.5 million to 2 million distinct CDR3 sequences, under 30% of them singletons. The source material was blood. Source of these receptors: a woman younger than 45 in good health.

V is TRBV4-2 and J is TRBJ1-3; D gene ambiguous. Germline-derived CDR1 and CDR2 are LGHNA and YNFKEQ. Trimming took 5 bases from V and 0 from J, leaving 17 bases between them. CDR3 length: 17 amino acids. Written as DNA, the CDR3 is TGTGCCAGCAGCGAATCAACCTCGCCCAACTCTGGAAACACCATATATTTT. Its translation is CASSESTSPNSGNTIYF.

The chain has TRBV10-1 and TRBJ2-3; D gene ambiguous. The germline V gene encodes CDR1 WNHNN and CDR2 SYGVQD (reference sequence). This CDR3 has 14 residues. V gave up 1 base and J gave up 0 bases, with 5 bases separating them. For the CDR3, the DNA is TGCGCCAGCAGTGAGTGGTCGAGCACAGATACGCAGTATTTT. It translates to CASSEWSSTDTQYF.

This clonotype has more than one count but fewer than ten. The chain employs TRBV2 and TRBJ2-7; a possible D gene is TRBD2 (5 bases). Trimming cost V 2 bases and J 9 bases, with 14 bases left between them. The CDR3 has 13 amino acids. Germline CDR1 SNHLY, CDR2 FYNNEI. This CDR3 is CASSESGRATQYF. For the CDR3, the DNA is TGTGCCAGCAGTGAAAGTGGGCGGGCCACGCAGTACTTC.

This rearrangement joins TRBV25-1 to TRBJ2-7; TRBD2 aligns across 7 bases. The V and J ends lost 0 bases and 6 bases, in that order; junction bases with no gene match: 8. From germline, CDR1 is MGHDK and CDR2 SYGVNS. The CDR3 runs 15 residues. The DNA for the CDR3 is TGTGCCAGCAGTGAATATACTAGCGCCGGGCTCGAGCAGTACTTC. This gives the protein CASSEYTSAGLEQYF.

About this clonotype itself: This may come from a read error, since a much larger clone is one base off. The chain has TRBV20-1 and TRBJ2-5, with D possibly matching TRBD1 (7 bases). The last part of the DNA fits TRBJ2-7 better; the J call may be wrong. The CDR3 length is 14 residues. Germline V lookup: CDR1 DFQATT, CDR2 SNEGSKA (reference sequence). CDR3 nucleotide sequence: TGCAGTGCTAGTTGGTCCAGGGGGGTCTACGAGCAGTACTTC. Encoded protein: CSASWSRGVYEQYF.

V is TRBV19 and J is TRBJ1-5; D remains unclear. Germline loops: CDR1 LNHDA, CDR2 SQIVND (reference sequence). This CDR3 is built from 14 residues. The V gene lost 5 bases and the J gene lost 5 bases, with 13 bases spanning the gap. Written as DNA, the CDR3 is TGTGCCAGTAGTCCCCCTACGGTGTATCAGCCCCAGCATTTT. Translating it yields CASSPPTVYQPQHF.

This chain links TRBV12-3 or TRBV12-4 with TRBJ2-3, with 9 positions matching TRBD1. The CDR3 runs 15 residues. With V trimmed by 7 bases and J by 3 bases, 8 bases remained unmatched. CDR3 DNA sequence: TGTGCCAGCAAGGACAGGGGCGCGGGTACAGATACGCAGTATTTT. Residues: CASKDRGAGTDTQYF.

Only a few counts were recorded for this clonotype. V usage is TRBV20-1 and J usage is TRBJ2-7; 10 bases align to TRBD2. The CDR3 consists of 13 residues. Unmatched junction bases numbered 4, after V lost 6 bases and J lost 2 bases. CDR1 DFQATT and CDR2 SNEGSKA come from the germline V gene (reference sequence). For the CDR3, the DNA is TGCAGTGCAAGGACTAGCGGACCCTACGAGCAGTACTTC. Amino acids: CSARTSGPYEQYF.

In its sample, this clonotype was seen a few times. The genes are TRBV20-1 and TRBJ2-1; D uncertain. The V gene lost 3 bases and the J gene lost 4 bases, with 7 bases spanning the gap. This CDR3 is built from 12 residues. Germline CDR1 DFQATT, CDR2 SNEGSKA (reference sequence). CDR3 sequence reads: CSARNYYNEQFF. In DNA, the CDR3 is TGCAGTGCTAGGAACTATTACAATGAGCAGTTCTTC.

This clonotype appeared a few times. The chain recombines TRBV12-3 or TRBV12-4 with TRBJ1-3, with 8 positions matching TRBD1. With 11 bases clipped from V and 7 bases from J, the junction kept 13 bases outside the gene matches. This CDR3 is 14 amino acids long. The DNA for the CDR3 is TGTGCCGTCAGGGGGCCGACAGGGATGAACACCATATATTTT. This sequence encodes CAVRGPTGMNTIYF.

This clonotype was found a few times. V usage is TRBV20-1 and J usage is TRBJ2-7; D remains unclear. Looked up from germline, CDR1 is DFQATT and CDR2 is SNEGSKA (reference sequence). This CDR3 spans 13 amino acids. V was shortened by 4 bases and J by 6 bases, with 16 bases between the two germline ends. CDR3 residues: CSAILPNSLEQYF. Written as DNA, the CDR3 is TGCAGTGCTATACTACCAAATTCCCTCGAGCAGTACTTC.

This clonotype was seen at least ten times. The chain joins TRBV6-5 to TRBJ2-4, with TRBD2 identical over 11 bases. V dropped 5 bases and J dropped 9; count of bases not matched to a gene: 12. CDR1 MNHEY and CDR2 SVGAGI come from the germline V gene. The CDR3 has 16 residues. The CDR3 DNA follows: TGTGCCAGCAGTCCGCCAGGACTAGCGGGTCAGGGCATTCAGTACTTC. Its protein is CASSPPGLAGQGIQYF.

Turning to this clonotype: This may come from a read error, since a much larger clone is one base off. This rearrangement joins TRBV7-8 to TRBJ2-7; tentatively, D is TRBD1 (6 bases). Trimming took off 3 bases at V and 0 bases at J, with 12 bases between the two ends. The CDR3 is 15 amino acids. The germline CDR1 and CDR2 sequences are SGHVS and FQNEAQ. CDR3: CASSFQGSNSYEQYF. The CDR3 DNA follows: TGTGCCAGCAGCTTTCAGGGGTCGAACTCCTACGAGCAGTACTTC.

This clonotype was seen a handful of times. V and J are TRBV2 and TRBJ2-1; maybe TRBD1 (6 bases). V was cut by 6 bases and J by 1 base, with 13 bases left in between. CDR1 SNHLY and CDR2 FYNNEI come from the germline V gene. The CDR3 runs 15 residues. DNA for the CDR3: TGTGCCAGCAGACGTGGGCAGGGGTCCTACAATGAGCAGTTCTTC. It yields the protein CASRRGQGSYNEQFF.

The chain joins TRBV20-1 to TRBJ2-5; no firm D call. This CDR3 comprises 11 residues. Trimming removed 1 base at V and 9 bases at J, with 9 bases between. The germline V gene has CDR1 DFQATT and CDR2 SNEGSKA (reference sequence). The CDR3 sequence is CSARGDKAQYF. The CDR3 nucleotides are TGCAGTGCTAGAGGGGATAAGGCCCAGTACTTC.

This clonotype has only a few counts. The J gene is TRBJ2-1, the V gene TRBV11-2; TRBD2 is a possible D gene (5 bases). This CDR3 is built from 16 residues. Trimming pared 4 bases from V and 5 bases from J, leaving 18 bases between. In germline, CDR1 is SGHAT, CDR2 FQNNGV. In DNA form, the CDR3 reads TGTGCCAGCAGCTCCCCCGAACGACTATACCACAATGAGCAGTTCTTC. It codes for CASSSPERLYHNEQFF.

This clonotype was observed a handful of times. The chain combines TRBV5-4 with TRBJ2-7; D is unresolved. V lost 3 bases and J 5 bases, leaving 9 bases between the germline ends. Germline CDR1 SGHNT, CDR2 YYREEE (reference sequence). The CDR3 sequence is 12 residues long. The CDR3, as DNA: TGTGCCAGCAGCTCGGTAGATCACGAGCAGTACTTC. Protein product: CASSSVDHEQYF.

This chain links TRBV20-1 with TRBJ1-6; the D gene is possibly TRBD1 (5 bases). This CDR3 contains 15 residues. V was cut by 5 bases and J by 7 bases, with 18 bases left in between. Per the germline V gene, CDR1 is DFQATT and CDR2 is SNEGSKA (reference sequence). CDR3: CSAGGERTRNSPLHF. DNA of the CDR3: TGCAGTGCTGGAGGGGAAAGGACAAGGAATTCACCCCTCCACTTT.

The chain couples TRBV2 to TRBJ1-1, with D hard to call. The germline CDR1 and CDR2 sequences are SNHLY and FYNNEI. The CDR3 length is 12 residues. With 7 bases removed from V and 0 bases from J, the gap between germline ends came to 6 bases. CDR3 protein: CASNQVNTEAFF. CDR3 DNA: TGTGCCAGCAACCAGGTGAACACTGAAGCTTTCTTT.

This clonotype appeared a few times. The chain has TRBV7-9 and TRBJ1-1; D is unresolved. This CDR3 comprises 11 residues. Germline lookup yields CDR1 SEHNR and CDR2 FQNEAQ (reference sequence). Trimming pared 5 bases from V and 11 bases from J, leaving 12 bases between. CDR3 DNA sequence: TGTGCCAGCAGCGTCTACGGAGGGGCTTTCTTT. Its protein product is CASSVYGGAFF.

The chain carries TRBV6-4 and TRBJ2-7, with a tentative D call TRBD2 (6 bases). V dropped 3 bases and J dropped 7 bases, with 13 bases sitting between them. The length of the CDR3 is 13 residues. Looked up from germline, CDR1 is MRHNA and CDR2 is SNTAGT. The CDR3 is CASSDVADNEQYF. Here the CDR3 DNA reads TGTGCCAGCAGTGATGTAGCGGACAATGAGCAGTACTTC.

In its sample, this clonotype was seen a few times. This chain connects TRBV4-3 to TRBJ2-1; the match to TRBD2 covers 8 bases. The V gene end was trimmed by 3 bases and the J gene end by 8 bases; junction bases not matched to a gene: 6. Per the germline V gene, CDR1 is LGHNA and CDR2 is YSLEER. The CDR3 runs to 14 residues. The CDR3 is CASSHERERDEQFF. The CDR3 nucleotides read TGCGCCAGCAGCCACGAGCGGGAGAGGGATGAGCAGTTCTTC.

A few counts support this clonotype. This chain connects TRBV29-1 to TRBJ2-1; tentative D call: TRBD1 (5 bases). Germline CDR1 reads SQVTM; CDR2 reads ANQGSEA. V was cut by 3 bases and J by 0 bases, with 12 bases left in between. There are 15 residues in the CDR3. The CDR3 is CSVEDRQSSYNEQFF. DNA of the CDR3: TGCAGCGTTGAGGATCGACAGAGCTCCTACAATGAGCAGTTCTTC.

The chain is built from TRBV20-1 and TRBJ2-7; 8 bases are shared with TRBD2. The CDR3 totals 14 residues. Germline lookup yields CDR1 DFQATT and CDR2 SNEGSKA (reference sequence). Losses at the gene ends were 6 bases for V and 5 bases for J; bases not matched to a gene: 12. As DNA, the CDR3 is TGCAGTGCCAACTTGGCCGGGACTAGAGACGAGCAGTACTTC. The encoded protein is CSANLAGTRDEQYF.

Of note for this clonotype: Germline is not matched at one junction end, which may reflect a read error. The rearrangement joins TRBV7-9 to TRBJ1-2; 8 nucleotides line up with TRBD1. CDR3 length equals 15 residues. Germline V gene lookup returns CDR1 SEHNR and CDR2 FQNEAQ (reference sequence). The CDR3 loop is CDSSTTRGRNYGYTF. CDR3 in DNA: TGTGACAGCAGCACTACCAGGGGGCGCAACTATGGCTACACCTTC.

V gene TRBV29-1 combines with J gene TRBJ1-1, with D possibly matching TRBD1 (6 bases). The CDR3 is 13 residues long. CDR1 is SQVTM, CDR2 ANQGSEA, per germline. The CDR3 nucleotides read TGCAACGTCGCTAAAGGGACACGGGATGAAGCTTTCTTT. Its translation: CNVAKGTRDEAFF. Drawing the rest from reference TRBV29-1 and TRBJ1-1, the complete variable domain is SAVISQKPSRDICQRGTSLTIQCQVDSQVTMMFWYRQQPGQSLTLIATANQGSEATYESGFVIDKFPISRPNLTFSTLTVSNMSPEDSSIYLCNVAKGTRDEAFFGQGTRLTVV.

V usage is TRBV12-3 or TRBV12-4 and J usage is TRBJ2-4, with D perhaps TRBD2 (6 bases). Trimming took off 3 bases at V and 13 bases at J, with 22 bases between the two ends. This CDR3 contains 15 residues. The CDR3 DNA reads as TGTGCCAGCAGTTTGGGTAGCGGACCCTACAATGAGCAGTACTTC. Its protein product is CASSLGSGPYNEQYF.

This clonotype was observed at least ten times. This sequence joins TRBV4-2 and TRBJ1-5, with D possibly being TRBD1 (6 bases). Germline V gene data show CDR1 as LGHNA and CDR2 as YNFKEQ. The CDR3 is 14 amino acids. Trimming shortened V by 2 bases and J by 4 bases, and 9 bases separated the two germline ends. The chain's CDR3 is CASSQYTGNQPQHF. The CDR3 DNA reads as TGTGCCAGCAGCCAATATACAGGGAATCAGCCCCAGCATTTT.

This chain joins TRBV5-1 and TRBJ2-3; 10 bases are a match to TRBD2. Germline loops: CDR1 SGHRS, CDR2 YFSETQ. This CDR3 is 16 amino acids long. The ends lost 0 bases at V and 7 bases at J; junction bases unmatched: 8. CDR3 coding DNA: TGCGCCAGCAGCTTGGTTCCAGCGGGGGGGTTCAATACGCAGTATTTT. This codes for CASSLVPAGGFNTQYF.